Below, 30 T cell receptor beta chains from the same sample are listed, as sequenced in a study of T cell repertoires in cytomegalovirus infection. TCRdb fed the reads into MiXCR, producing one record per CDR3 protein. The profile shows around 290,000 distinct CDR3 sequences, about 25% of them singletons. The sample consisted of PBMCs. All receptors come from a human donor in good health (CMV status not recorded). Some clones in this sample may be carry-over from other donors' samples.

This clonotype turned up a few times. In nucleotides, the CDR3 is TGCGCCAGCAGCTTGGTGTCTAGCGGTCTCAATGAGCAGTTCTTC. Protein product: CASSLVSSGLNEQFF. The rearrangement joins TRBV5-1 to TRBJ2-1; 7 bases align to TRBD2. Trimming cost V 0 bases and J 6 bases; bases outside gene matches: 6. The CDR3 runs to 15 residues. The germline CDR1 and CDR2 sequences are SGHRS and YFSETQ.

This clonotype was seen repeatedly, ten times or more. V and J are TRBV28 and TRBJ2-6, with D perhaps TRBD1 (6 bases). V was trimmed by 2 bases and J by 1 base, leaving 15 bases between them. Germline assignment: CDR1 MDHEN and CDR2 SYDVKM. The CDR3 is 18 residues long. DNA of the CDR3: TGTGCCAGCAGTTTAGCCCCGGGCAGGGGTTCTGGGGCCAACGTCCTGACTTTC. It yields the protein CASSLAPGRGSGANVLTF.

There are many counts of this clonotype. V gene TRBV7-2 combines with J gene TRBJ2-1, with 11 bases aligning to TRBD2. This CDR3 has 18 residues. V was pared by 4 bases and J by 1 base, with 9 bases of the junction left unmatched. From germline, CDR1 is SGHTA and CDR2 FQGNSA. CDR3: CASSSIAGGDVSYNEQFF. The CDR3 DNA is TGTGCCAGCAGCTCGATAGCGGGAGGGGATGTATCCTACAATGAGCAGTTCTTC.

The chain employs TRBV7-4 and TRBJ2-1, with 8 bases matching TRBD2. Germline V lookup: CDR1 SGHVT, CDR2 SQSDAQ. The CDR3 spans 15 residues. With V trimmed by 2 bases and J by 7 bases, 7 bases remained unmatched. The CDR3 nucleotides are TGTGCCAGCAGCTTACCAGCGGGAGTTCGGAATGAGCAGTTCTTC. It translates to CASSLPAGVRNEQFF.

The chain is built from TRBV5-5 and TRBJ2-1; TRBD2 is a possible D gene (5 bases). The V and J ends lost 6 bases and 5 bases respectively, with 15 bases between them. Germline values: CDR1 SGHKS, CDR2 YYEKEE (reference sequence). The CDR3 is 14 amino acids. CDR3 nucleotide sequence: TGTGCCAGCACCAGCGGATACGCGAACAATGAGCAGTTCTTC. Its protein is CASTSGYANNEQFF.

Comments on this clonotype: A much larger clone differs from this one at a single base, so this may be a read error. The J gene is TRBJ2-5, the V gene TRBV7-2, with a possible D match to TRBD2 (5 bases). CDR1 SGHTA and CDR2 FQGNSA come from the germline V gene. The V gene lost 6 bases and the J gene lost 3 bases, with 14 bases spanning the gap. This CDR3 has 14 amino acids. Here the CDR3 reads CASRRRLSKETQYF. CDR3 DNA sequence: TGTGCCAGCAGGCGGAGACTAAGCAAAGAGACCCAGTACTTC. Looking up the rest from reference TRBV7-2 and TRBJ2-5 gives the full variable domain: GAGVSQSPSNKVTEKGKDVELRCDPISGHTALYWYRQSLGQGLEFLIYFQGNSAPDKSGLPSDRFSAERTGGSVSTLTIQRTQQEDSAVYLCASRRRLSKETQYFGPGTRLLVL.

The CDR3 nucleotides are TGCAGTGCTGCCGAGACAGGGCGGGCCTACGAGCAGTACTTC. It translates to CSAAETGRAYEQYF. The chain carries TRBV20-1 and TRBJ2-7, with 7 bases fitting TRBD1. The CDR3 consists of 14 residues. Trimming removed 5 bases from V and 2 bases from J; junction bases left unmatched: 9. Per germline, CDR1 DFQATT and CDR2 SNEGSKA (reference sequence).

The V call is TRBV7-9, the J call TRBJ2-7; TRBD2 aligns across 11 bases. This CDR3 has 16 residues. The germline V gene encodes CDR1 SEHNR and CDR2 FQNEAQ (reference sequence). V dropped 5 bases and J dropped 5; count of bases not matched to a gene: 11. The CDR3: CASSPHGLAGGDEQYF. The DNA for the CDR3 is TGTGCCAGCAGCCCCCACGGGCTAGCGGGAGGAGACGAGCAGTACTTC.

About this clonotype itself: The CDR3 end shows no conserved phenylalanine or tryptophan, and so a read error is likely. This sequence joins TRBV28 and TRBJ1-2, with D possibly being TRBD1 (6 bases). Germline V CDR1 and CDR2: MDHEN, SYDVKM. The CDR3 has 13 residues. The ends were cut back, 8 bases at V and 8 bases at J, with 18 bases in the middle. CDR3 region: CASLQGSSWGYTL. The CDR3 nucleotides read TGTGCCAGCCTACAGGGTTCCTCCTGGGGCTACACCTTA.

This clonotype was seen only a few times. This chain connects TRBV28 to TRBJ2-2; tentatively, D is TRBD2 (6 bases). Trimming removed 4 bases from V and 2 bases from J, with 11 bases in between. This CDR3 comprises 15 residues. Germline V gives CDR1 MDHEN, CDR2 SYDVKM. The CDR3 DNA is TGTGCCAGCAGTTCCCTGGGACTCAACACCGGGGAGCTGTTTTTT. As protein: CASSSLGLNTGELFF.

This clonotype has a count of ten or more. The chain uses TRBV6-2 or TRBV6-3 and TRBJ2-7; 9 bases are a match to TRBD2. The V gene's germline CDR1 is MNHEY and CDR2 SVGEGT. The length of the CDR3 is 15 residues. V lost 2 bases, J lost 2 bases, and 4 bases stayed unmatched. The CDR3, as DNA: TGTGCCAGCAGTTACAGCGGGAGGCCGCCCTACGAGCAGTACTTC. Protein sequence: CASSYSGRPPYEQYF.

This chain's CDR3 is CASSQKKGLQETQYF. CDR3 nucleotide sequence: TGTGCCAGCAGCCAGAAAAAAGGACTCCAAGAGACCCAGTACTTC. This chain connects TRBV14 to TRBJ2-5, with a weak D call TRBD2 (5 bases). The CDR3 covers 15 residues. Germline V gene data show CDR1 as SGHDN and CDR2 as FVKESK. Between the trimmed V and J ends, which lost 3 bases and 1 base, there was a span of 12 bases.

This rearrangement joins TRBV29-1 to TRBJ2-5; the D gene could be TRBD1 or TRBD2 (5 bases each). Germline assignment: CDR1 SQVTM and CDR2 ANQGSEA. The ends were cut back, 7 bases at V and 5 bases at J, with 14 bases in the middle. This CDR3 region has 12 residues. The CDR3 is CSASGAEETQYF. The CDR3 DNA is TGCAGCGCCTCCGGGGCCGAGGAGACCCAGTACTTC.

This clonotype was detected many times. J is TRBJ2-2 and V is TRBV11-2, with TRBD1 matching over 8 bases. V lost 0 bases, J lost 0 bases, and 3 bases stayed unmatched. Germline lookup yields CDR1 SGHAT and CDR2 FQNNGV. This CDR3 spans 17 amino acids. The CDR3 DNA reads TGTGCCAGCAGCTTAGAGCGGACAGGGACGAACACCGGGGAGCTGTTTTTT. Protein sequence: CASSLERTGTNTGELFF.

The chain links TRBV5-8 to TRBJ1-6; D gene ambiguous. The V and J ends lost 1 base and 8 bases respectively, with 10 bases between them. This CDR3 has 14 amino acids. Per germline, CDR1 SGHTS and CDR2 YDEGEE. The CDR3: CASSLRGRDSPLHF. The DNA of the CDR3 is TGTGCCAGCAGCTTGCGGGGTAGGGATTCACCCCTCCACTTT. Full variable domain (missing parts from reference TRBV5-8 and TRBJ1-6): EAGVTQSPTHLIKTRGQQATLRCSPISGHTSVYWYQQALGLGLQFLLWYDEGEERNRGNFPPRFSGRQFPNYSSELNVNALELEDSALYLCASSLRGRDSPLHFGNGTRLTVT.

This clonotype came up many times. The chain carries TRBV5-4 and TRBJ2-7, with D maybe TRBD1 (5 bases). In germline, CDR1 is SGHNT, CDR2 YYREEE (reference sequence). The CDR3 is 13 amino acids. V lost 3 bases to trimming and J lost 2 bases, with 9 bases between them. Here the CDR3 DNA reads TGTGCCAGCAGCTCCAGACAGCCCTACGAGCAGTACTTC. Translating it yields CASSSRQPYEQYF.

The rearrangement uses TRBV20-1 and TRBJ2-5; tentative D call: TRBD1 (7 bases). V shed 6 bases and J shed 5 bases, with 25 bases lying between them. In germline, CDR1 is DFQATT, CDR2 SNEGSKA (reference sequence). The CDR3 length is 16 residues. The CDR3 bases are TGCAGTGCGAAGGGATTGGACAGGACTACCCGGGAGACCCAGTACTTC. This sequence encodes CSAKGLDRTTRETQYF.

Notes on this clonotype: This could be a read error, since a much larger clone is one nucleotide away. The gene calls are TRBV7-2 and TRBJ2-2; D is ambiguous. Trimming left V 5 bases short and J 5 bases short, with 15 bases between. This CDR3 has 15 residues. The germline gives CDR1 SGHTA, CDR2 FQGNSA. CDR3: CASSVMAATTGELFF. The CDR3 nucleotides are TGTGCCAGCAGCGTCATGGCGGCGACAACCGGGGAGCTGTTTTTT.

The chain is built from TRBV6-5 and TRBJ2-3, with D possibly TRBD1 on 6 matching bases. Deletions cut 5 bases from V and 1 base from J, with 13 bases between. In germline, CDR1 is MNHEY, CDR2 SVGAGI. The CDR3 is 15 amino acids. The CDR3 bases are TGTGCCAGCAGTCAGAGGACAGCCGGCACAGATACGCAGTATTTT. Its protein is CASSQRTAGTDTQYF.

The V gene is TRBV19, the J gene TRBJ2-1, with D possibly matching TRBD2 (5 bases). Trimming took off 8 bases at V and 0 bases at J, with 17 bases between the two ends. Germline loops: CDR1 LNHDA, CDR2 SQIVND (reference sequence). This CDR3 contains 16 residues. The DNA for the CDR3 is TGTGCCAGTCTAGGAACTAGAGCGAGCTCCTACAATGAGCAGTTCTTC. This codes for CASLGTRASSYNEQFF.

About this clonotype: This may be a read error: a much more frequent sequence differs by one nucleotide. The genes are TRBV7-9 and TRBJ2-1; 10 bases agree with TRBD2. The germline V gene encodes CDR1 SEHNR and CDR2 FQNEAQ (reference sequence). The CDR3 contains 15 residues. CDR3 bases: TGTGCCAGCAGCTTAGCGCTAGCGGGAGTGAATGATCAGTTCTTC. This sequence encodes CASSLALAGVNDQFF.

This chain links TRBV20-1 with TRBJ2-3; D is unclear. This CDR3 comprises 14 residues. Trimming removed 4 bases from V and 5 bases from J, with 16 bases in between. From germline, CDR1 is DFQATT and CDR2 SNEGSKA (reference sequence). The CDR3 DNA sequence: TGCAGTGCTACCCGAAATTCGAACCAAGATACGCAGTATTTT. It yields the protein CSATRNSNQDTQYF.

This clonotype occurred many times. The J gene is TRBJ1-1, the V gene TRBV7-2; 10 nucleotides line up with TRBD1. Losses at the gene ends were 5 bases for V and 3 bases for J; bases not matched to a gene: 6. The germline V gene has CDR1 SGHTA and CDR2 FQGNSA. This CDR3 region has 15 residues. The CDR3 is CASSRQGAVYTEAFF. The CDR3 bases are TGTGCCAGCAGCCGACAGGGGGCTGTTTACACTGAAGCTTTCTTT.

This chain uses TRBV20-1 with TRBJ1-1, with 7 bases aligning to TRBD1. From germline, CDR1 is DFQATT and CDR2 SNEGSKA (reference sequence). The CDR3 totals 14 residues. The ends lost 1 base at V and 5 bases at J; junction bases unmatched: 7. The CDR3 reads CSARGTQGWTEAFF. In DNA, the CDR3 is TGCAGTGCTAGAGGTACACAGGGGTGGACTGAAGCTTTCTTT.

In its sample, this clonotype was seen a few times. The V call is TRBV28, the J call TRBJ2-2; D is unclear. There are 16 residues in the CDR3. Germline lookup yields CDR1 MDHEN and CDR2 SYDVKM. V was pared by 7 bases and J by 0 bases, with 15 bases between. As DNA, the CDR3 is TGTGCCAGCACCTTACGGCAGCCCGCGAACACCGGGGAGCTGTTTTTT. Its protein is CASTLRQPANTGELFF.

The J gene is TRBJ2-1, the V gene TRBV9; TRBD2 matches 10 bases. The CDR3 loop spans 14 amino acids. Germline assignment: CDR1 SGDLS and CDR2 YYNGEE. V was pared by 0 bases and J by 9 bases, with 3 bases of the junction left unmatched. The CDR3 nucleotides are TGTGCCAGCAGCGTAGCTGTAGCGGGAGGTGAGCAGTTCTTC. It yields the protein CASSVAVAGGEQFF.

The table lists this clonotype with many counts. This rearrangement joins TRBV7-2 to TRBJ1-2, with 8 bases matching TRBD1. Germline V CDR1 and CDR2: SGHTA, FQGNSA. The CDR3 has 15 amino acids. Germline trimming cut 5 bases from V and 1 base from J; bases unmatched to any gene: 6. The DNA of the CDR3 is TGTGCCAGCAGCACGGGGACAGGAGTTAACTATGGCTACACCTTC. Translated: CASSTGTGVNYGYTF.

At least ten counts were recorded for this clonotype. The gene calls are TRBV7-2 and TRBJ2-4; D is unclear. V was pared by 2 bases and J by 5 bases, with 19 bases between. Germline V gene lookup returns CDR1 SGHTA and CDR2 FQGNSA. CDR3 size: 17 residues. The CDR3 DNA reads TGTGCCAGCAGCTTATTTCATCCGAACTTAGGAGAAAACATTCAGTACTTC. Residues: CASSLFHPNLGENIQYF.

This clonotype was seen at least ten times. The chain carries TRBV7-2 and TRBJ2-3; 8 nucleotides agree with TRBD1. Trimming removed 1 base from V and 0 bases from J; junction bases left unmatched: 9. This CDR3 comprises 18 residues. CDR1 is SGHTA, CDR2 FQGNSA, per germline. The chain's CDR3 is CASSLVGTGRPSTDTQYF. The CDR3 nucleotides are TGTGCCAGCAGCTTAGTGGGGACAGGCCGTCCTAGCACAGATACGCAGTATTTT.

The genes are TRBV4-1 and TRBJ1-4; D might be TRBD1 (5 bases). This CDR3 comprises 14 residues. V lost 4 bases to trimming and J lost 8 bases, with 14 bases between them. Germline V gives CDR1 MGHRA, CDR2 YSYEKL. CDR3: CASSRQGLREKLFF. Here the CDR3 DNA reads TGCGCCAGCAGCCGGCAGGGTTTGCGGGAAAAACTGTTTTTT.